These T cell receptor beta chains were read from a single sample in a study of vaccination and CD4 T cells after COVID-19. Their target antigens are unknown. TCRdb re-called the PCR reads through MiXCR, storing one row per CDR3 protein. The sample has about 21,000 distinct CDR3 sequences, 35% to 45% seen once. The sequences come from CD4+ T cells from blood, cultured in vitro, collected about 7 months after SARS-CoV-2 vaccination. All receptors come from a human donor who had recovered from COVID-19. CDR3s include the opening cysteine and the closing phenylalanine or tryptophan. The D gene is left open where the match is weak. Only some rows state a clone size, as once, few, many or a class for expanded clones.

d_gene: TRBD1; abundance: .; v_gene: TRBV18; j_gene: TRBJ2-7; CDR3aa: CASSPPRGTHEQYF; CDR3nt: TGTGCCAGCTCACCTCCCAGGGGGACCCACGAGCAGTACTTC
d_gene: .; abundance: few; v_gene: TRBV28; j_gene: TRBJ1-2; CDR3aa: CASTYGRVTGGYTF; CDR3nt: TGTGCCAGCACCTATGGCCGGGTAACAGGTGGCTACACCTTC
d_gene: .; abundance: .; v_gene: TRBV28; j_gene: TRBJ1-5; CDR3aa: CASRPTGSHQPQHF; CDR3nt: TGTGCCAGCAGGCCGACAGGTAGTCATCAGCCCCAGCATTTT
d_gene: .; abundance: few; v_gene: TRBV19; j_gene: TRBJ1-5; CDR3aa: CASSMGADQPQHF; CDR3nt: TGTGCCAGTAGTATGGGGGCGGATCAGCCCCAGCATTTT
d_gene: .; abundance: .; v_gene: TRBV20-1; j_gene: TRBJ2-7; CDR3aa: CRGLAYRSYEQYF; CDR3nt: TGCAGGGGGCTAGCGTACCGTTCCTACGAGCAGTACTTC
d_gene: .; abundance: once; v_gene: TRBV6-1; j_gene: TRBJ1-2; CDR3aa: CASSEGPGSNYGYTF; CDR3nt: TGTGCCAGCAGCGAGGGACCGGGGTCCAACTATGGCTACACCTTC
d_gene: TRBD1; abundance: .; v_gene: TRBV20-1; j_gene: TRBJ2-5; CDR3aa: CSAPRQGAVETQYF; CDR3nt: TGCAGTGCTCCACGACAGGGGGCCGTAGAGACCCAGTACTTC
d_gene: TRBD2; abundance: .; v_gene: TRBV20-1; j_gene: TRBJ2-3; CDR3aa: CSARRREREGVTDTQYF; CDR3nt: TGCAGTGCTAGAAGGCGGGAACGGGAGGGTGTCACAGATACGCAGTATTTT
d_gene: .; abundance: few; v_gene: TRBV20-1; j_gene: TRBJ2-5; CDR3aa: CSARGFQETQYF; CDR3nt: TGCAGTGCTAGAGGCTTCCAAGAGACCCAGTACTTC
d_gene: .; abundance: .; v_gene: TRBV7-7; j_gene: TRBJ2-6; CDR3aa: CASSFGPSSGANVLTF; CDR3nt: TGTGCCAGCAGCTTCGGCCCGAGCTCTGGGGCCAACGTCCTGACTTTC
d_gene: .; abundance: few; v_gene: TRBV18; j_gene: TRBJ2-7; CDR3aa: CASSPGGYEQYF; CDR3nt: TGTGCCAGCTCACCAGGCGGCTACGAGCAGTACTTC
d_gene: TRBD1; abundance: .; v_gene: TRBV20-1; j_gene: TRBJ1-6; CDR3aa: CSANHRDSWNSPLHF; CDR3nt: TGCAGTGCCAACCATCGGGACAGTTGGAATTCACCCCTCCACTTT
d_gene: .; abundance: .; v_gene: TRBV7-9; j_gene: TRBJ1-1; CDR3aa: CASSQRELRAFF; CDR3nt: TGTGCCAGCAGCCAACGAGAATTGCGGGCTTTCTTT
d_gene: TRBD1; abundance: .; v_gene: TRBV6-1; j_gene: TRBJ2-6; CDR3aa: CASSGTGTVFSGANVLTF; CDR3nt: TGTGCCAGCAGTGGGACCGGGACAGTCTTTTCAGGGGCCAACGTCCTGACTTTC
d_gene: .; abundance: .; v_gene: TRBV7-2; j_gene: TRBJ2-7; CDR3aa: CASSLEGYSEQYF; CDR3nt: TGTGCCAGCAGCTTAGAGGGGTATAGCGAGCAGTACTTC
d_gene: .; abundance: .; v_gene: TRBV20-1; j_gene: TRBJ2-5; CDR3aa: CSARPVAEGTETQYF; CDR3nt: TGCAGTGCTAGACCCGTAGCGGAAGGAACGGAGACCCAGTACTTC
d_gene: TRBD1; abundance: .; v_gene: TRBV20-1; j_gene: TRBJ2-3; CDR3aa: CSAPLRGQHTDTQYF; CDR3nt: TGCAGTGCCCCCCTCAGGGGACAGCACACAGATACGCAGTATTTT
d_gene: .; abundance: few; v_gene: TRBV6-5; j_gene: TRBJ2-5; CDR3aa: CASSYQPAVGETQYF; CDR3nt: TGTGCCAGCAGTTACCAACCGGCGGTGGGAGAGACCCAGTACTTC
d_gene: TRBD1; abundance: .; v_gene: TRBV28; j_gene: TRBJ1-2; CDR3aa: CASSSRGTGVSQGYTF; CDR3nt: TGTGCCAGCAGCTCTCGGGGGACAGGGGTTTCGCAAGGCTACACCTTC
d_gene: .; abundance: .; v_gene: TRBV20-1; j_gene: TRBJ2-3; CDR3aa: CSARGGLSTDTQYF; CDR3nt: TGCAGTGCTAGAGGCGGGCTTAGCACAGATACGCAGTATTTT
d_gene: TRBD2; abundance: .; v_gene: TRBV7-2; j_gene: TRBJ2-7; CDR3aa: CASSRPDLAEYEQYF; CDR3nt: TGTGCCAGCAGCCGCCCCGACCTAGCGGAATACGAGCAGTACTTC
d_gene: TRBD2; abundance: .; v_gene: TRBV10-3; j_gene: TRBJ2-5; CDR3aa: CAISEPKGLVSPKEGETQYF; CDR3nt: TGTGCCATCAGTGAGCCAAAGGGACTAGTGAGTCCCAAAGAGGGAGAGACCCAGTACTTC
d_gene: .; abundance: .; v_gene: TRBV27; j_gene: TRBJ2-5; CDR3aa: CASSLSLSETQYF; CDR3nt: TGTGCCAGCAGTTTATCATTATCGGAGACCCAGTACTTC